This T cell receptor (beta chain) is drawn from a study of shared clonotypes between healthy human individuals. Study-level information: Ranging from 18 to 49 in age, donors were two women and a few men. Study results and caveats: Naive subsets, compared against memory subsets, generally had larger estimated richness values.

As regards this clone: Its specificity is unknown.

Trimming stripped 2 bases from V and 0 bases from J, with 8 bases between. This CDR3 region has 14 residues. Germline-derived CDR1 and CDR2 are SGHRS and YFSETQ. Only in-frame clones appear in the TCRdb table, and some are missing; sequencing was by immunoSEQ multiplex PCR. The sample lists roughly 520,000 clones; approximately 95% were seen once. All donors were healthy HIV-negative adults lacking recent acute infections or vaccinations. Nashville, Tennessee was home to all donors, each a Caucasian adult. The V gene is TRBV5-1, the J gene TRBJ1-1, with D possibly TRBD1 on 5 matching bases. This TCR was sampled from a woman aged 30 to 39 in good health. The sequenced sample was naive CD4+ T cells sorted from blood. Sample subset: CD45RA+ positively selected. CDR3 bases: TGCGCCAGCAGCTTACAGGCTCTGAACACTGAAGCTTTCTTT. Protein product: CASSLQALNTEAFF.